A selection of T cell receptor beta chains follows, all from one sample in a study of blood T cell repertoires in COVID-19. Repertoires were generated with immunoSEQ multiplex PCR, while TCRdb's copy carries only in-frame clones and drops some. Found here are roughly 250,000 clones, around 81% of them singletons; the top ten hold 5.5% to 7.5%. Input material: peripheral blood. The receptors shown here come from a woman aged 60-75 years with active or convalescent COVID-19. Both conserved end residues are part of each CDR3. The order of the fields is clone size, J gene, V gene, D gene, CDR3 protein, CDR3 DNA. A D gene is named only where the DNA matches it firmly. Size is stated for part of the rows, as once, few or many counts, or as a class when the clone is expanded.

>.|TRBJ2-1|TRBV2|TRBD2
CASSKPPRGGSYNEQFF
TGTGCCAGCAGTAAGCCCCCACGGGGGGGGTCCTACAATGAGCAGTTCTTC
>.|TRBJ2-6|TRBV19|.
CASSTSGANVLTF
TGTGCCAGTAGTACGTCTGGGGCCAACGTCCTGACTTTC
>once|TRBJ1-3|TRBV27|.
CASSLDAGNGNTIYF
TGTGCCAGCAGTTTGGATGCAGGGAATGGAAACACCATATATTTT
>.|TRBJ2-6|TRBV2|.
CASKGGVEPSGANVLTF
TGTGCCAGCAAAGGAGGGGTGGAGCCCTCTGGGGCCAACGTCCTGACTTTC
>.|TRBJ2-1|TRBV2|.
CASSEALRTVNEQFF
TGTGCCAGCAGTGAAGCGCTTCGGACAGTGAATGAGCAGTTCTTC
>.|TRBJ2-7|TRBV6-1|TRBD2
CASSELGGRGSYEQYF
TGTGCCAGCAGTGAATTAGGCGGGAGAGGGTCCTACGAGCAGTACTTC
>few|TRBJ1-2|TRBV7-9|.
CASSYTQTSGYTF
TGTGCCAGCAGTTATACCCAAACGAGTGGCTACACCTTC
>.|TRBJ1-6|TRBV7-3|.
CASSLLGASNNSPLHF
TGTGCCAGCAGCTTACTGGGCGCTTCGAATAATTCACCCCTCCACTTT
>once|TRBJ2-1|TRBV9|TRBD1
CASSDLRDRVYNEQFF
TGTGCCAGCAGCGATCTCCGGGACAGGGTTTACAATGAGCAGTTCTTC
>.|TRBJ2-1|TRBV7-3|TRBD2
CASSLKGLAEPASYNEQFF
TGTGCCAGCAGCTTAAAGGGACTAGCGGAACCGGCCTCCTACAATGAGCAGTTCTTC
>.|TRBJ1-4|TRBV12-5|.
CASGPRGLANEKLFF
TGTGCTAGTGGTCCTAGGGGTTTGGCTAATGAAAAACTGTTTTTT
>few|TRBJ2-2|TRBV7-2|TRBD2
CASSRLAAVTGELFF
TGTGCCAGCAGCCGTCTAGCGGCCGTCACCGGGGAGCTGTTTTTT
>.|TRBJ1-1|TRBV18|.
CASSPRGVDTEAFF
TGTGCCAGCTCACCACGGGGGGTGGACACTGAAGCTTTCTTT
>.|TRBJ1-4|TRBV28|.
CASSNREYEKLFF
TGTGCCAGCAGTAACAGGGAGTATGAAAAACTGTTTTTT
>.|TRBJ2-3|TRBV5-4|TRBD2
CASSLARLAGGPPDTQYF
TGTGCCAGCAGCTTGGCCAGACTAGCGGGAGGGCCCCCAGATACGCAGTATTTT
>.|TRBJ2-5|TRBV10-2|TRBD2
CASSESGGGAEETQYF
TGCGCCAGCAGTGAGTCGGGCGGGGGGGCCGAAGAGACCCAGTACTTC
>.|TRBJ1-2|TRBV7-9|.
CASSLLSFGYTF
TGTGCCAGCAGTTTGCTGAGTTTCGGCTACACCTTC
>.|TRBJ1-5|TRBV30|.
CAWRGAGGNQPQHF
TGTGCCTGGAGAGGGGCAGGGGGCAATCAGCCCCAGCATTTT
>.|TRBJ1-6|TRBV27|.
CASSPRQSSSYNSPLHF
TGTGCCAGCAGTCCCAGACAGTCCAGCTCCTATAATTCACCCCTCCACTTT
>.|TRBJ1-1|TRBV5-6|.
CASSSGRAAEAFF
TGTGCCAGCAGTTCTGGTCGCGCGGCTGAAGCTTTCTTT
>.|TRBJ1-1|TRBV10-2|TRBD1
CASSTRGLNTEAFF
TGCGCCAGCAGTACCAGGGGGCTGAACACTGAAGCTTTCTTT
>.|TRBJ1-2|TRBV19|.
CASSINRDGNYGYTF
TGTGCCAGTAGTATAAACAGGGACGGAAACTATGGCTACACCTTC
>.|TRBJ1-1|TRBV5-4|.
CASSPRTGDSEAFF
TGTGCCAGCAGCCCCCGGACGGGGGACTCTGAAGCTTTCTTT
>.|TRBJ1-2|TRBV9|TRBD1
CASSGVTGIGYGYTF
TGTGCCAGCAGCGGCGTGACAGGGATCGGCTATGGCTACACCTTC
>.|TRBJ2-2|TRBV4-1|.
CASSPGGLAPNTGELFF
TGCGCCAGCAGCCCCGGGGGGCTAGCACCGAACACCGGGGAGCTGTTTTTT
>.|TRBJ1-5|TRBV28|.
CASSLGQVRQPQHF
TGTGCCAGCAGTTTGGGACAAGTTCGTCAGCCCCAGCATTTT
>few|TRBJ1-5|TRBV18|TRBD1
CASSPNLPGQGNQPQHF
TGTGCCAGCTCACCAAATCTTCCGGGACAGGGAAATCAGCCCCAGCATTTT
>.|TRBJ1-1|TRBV6-5|.
CASPREGGTEAFF
TGTGCCAGCCCTCGCGAGGGTGGCACTGAAGCTTTCTTT
>.|TRBJ1-1|TRBV28|.
CASTIGGDGMNTEAFF
TGTGCCAGCACTATTGGGGGGGATGGCATGAACACTGAAGCTTTCTTT